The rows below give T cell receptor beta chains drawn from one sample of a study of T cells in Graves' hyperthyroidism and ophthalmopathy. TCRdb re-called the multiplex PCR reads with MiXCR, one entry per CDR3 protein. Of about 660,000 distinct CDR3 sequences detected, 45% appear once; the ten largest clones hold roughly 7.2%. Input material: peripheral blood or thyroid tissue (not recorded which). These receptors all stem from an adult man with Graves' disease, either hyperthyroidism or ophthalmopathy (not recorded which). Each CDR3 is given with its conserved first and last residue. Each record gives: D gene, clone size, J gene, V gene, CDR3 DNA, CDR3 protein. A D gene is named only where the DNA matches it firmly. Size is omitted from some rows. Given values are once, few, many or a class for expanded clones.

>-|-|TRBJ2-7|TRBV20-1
TGCAGTGCTAGAGATAGCAGGTCTAACTACGAGCAGTACTTC
CSARDSRSNYEQYF
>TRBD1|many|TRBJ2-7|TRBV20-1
TGCAGTGCTACGACAGGGCTCTACGAGCAGTACTTC
CSATTGLYEQYF
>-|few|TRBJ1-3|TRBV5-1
TGCGCCAGCAGCTTGGGCCCCCCAGGGGGAAACACCATATATTTT
CASSLGPPGGNTIYF
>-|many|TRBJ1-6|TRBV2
TGTGCCAGCACTCAATTTGAGGATTCACCCCTCCACTTT
CASTQFEDSPLHF
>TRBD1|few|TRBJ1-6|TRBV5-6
TGTGCCAGCACTAAAATAGGGACAGGGGATTCACCCCTCCACTTT
CASTKIGTGDSPLHF
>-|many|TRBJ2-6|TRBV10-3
TGTGCCATCAGTGGTGATTCTGGGGCCAACGTCCTGACTTTC
CAISGDSGANVLTF
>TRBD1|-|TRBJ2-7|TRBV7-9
TGTGCCAGCAGCTTAGCGGACAGGGCCTCCAGGCCCTACGAGCAGTACTTC
CASSLADRASRPYEQYF
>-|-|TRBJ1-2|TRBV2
TGTGCCAGCGGGGCGAAAAACTATGGCTACACCTTC
CASGAKNYGYTF
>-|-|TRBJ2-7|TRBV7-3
TGTGCCAGCAGCTTTGGGGCAGGAGTCCACGAGCAGTACTTC
CASSFGAGVHEQYF
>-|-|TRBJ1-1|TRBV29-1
TGCAGCGTTGAAGGGCAGGGGCGTGATGAAGCTTTCTTT
CSVEGQGRDEAFF
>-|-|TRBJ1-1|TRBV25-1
TGTGCCAGCAGTGAATTTGGGCGGATGAACACTGAAGCTTTCTTT
CASSEFGRMNTEAFF
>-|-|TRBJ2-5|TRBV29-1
TGCAGCGGGGAACAGGGCTTGGTTGGGGAGACCCAGTACTTC
CSGEQGLVGETQYF
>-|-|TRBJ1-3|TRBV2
TGTGCCAGCAGTGGTGGGGCTCGAAACACCATATATTTT
CASSGGARNTIYF
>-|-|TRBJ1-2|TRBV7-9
TGTGCCACCAGCAGGAGGGAGGGGCCAGCTAACTATGGCTACACCTTC
CATSRREGPANYGYTF
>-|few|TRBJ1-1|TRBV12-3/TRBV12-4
TGTGCCAGCAGCCAATGGGTCCGGGGTACTGAAGCTTTCTTT
CASSQWVRGTEAFF
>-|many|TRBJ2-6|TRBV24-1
TGTGCCACCAGTGTCTCTGGGGCCAACGTCCTGACTTTC
CATSVSGANVLTF
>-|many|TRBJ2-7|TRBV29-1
TGCAGCGTTGTGCTAGGGCAGACCTACGAGCAGTACTTC
CSVVLGQTYEQYF
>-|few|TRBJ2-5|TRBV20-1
TGCAGTGCTGTCCTAGATCGGACTCAGGGTATCCAAGAGACCCAGTACTTC
CSAVLDRTQGIQETQYF
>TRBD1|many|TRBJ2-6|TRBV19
TGTGCCAGTAACGGAGACAGGGGGCATGAGGGGTCTGGGGCCAACGTCCTGACTTTC
CASNGDRGHEGSGANVLTF
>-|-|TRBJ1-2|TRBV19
TGTGCCAGTAGTATGGCAGTCGGAAACTATGGCTACACCTTC
CASSMAVGNYGYTF
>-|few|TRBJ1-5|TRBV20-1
TGCAGTGCTAGAGGGACAGTTAGCAATCAGCCCCAGCATTTT
CSARGTVSNQPQHF
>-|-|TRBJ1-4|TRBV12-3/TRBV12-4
TGTGCCAGCAGTCCGCAGGGTTGGGAGGAAAAACTGTTTTTT
CASSPQGWEEKLFF
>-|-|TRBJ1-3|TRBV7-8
TGTGCCAGCAGCTTATATGACTCTGGAAACACCATATATTTT
CASSLYDSGNTIYF
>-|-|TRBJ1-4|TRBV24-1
TGTGCCACCAGTGATCAGGCGGCGGCTGAAAAACTGTTTTTT
CATSDQAAAEKLFF
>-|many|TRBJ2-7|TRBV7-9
TGTGCCAGCAGCTTCCGGGGGTTGCGATACGAGCAGTACTTC
CASSFRGLRYEQYF
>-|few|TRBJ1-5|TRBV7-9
TGTGCCAGCAGCTTAATAGATAGCAATCAGCCCCAGCATTTT
CASSLIDSNQPQHF
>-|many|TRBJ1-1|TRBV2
TGTGCCAGCAGTGAGCTGGGTACTGAAGCTTTCTTT
CASSELGTEAFF
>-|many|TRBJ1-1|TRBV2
TGTGCCAGGGGAGGGTCCTGGACTGAAGCTTTCTTT
CARGGSWTEAFF
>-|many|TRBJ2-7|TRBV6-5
TGTGCCAGCAGGCAGTACAGGGTTGCGGAGCAGTACTTC
CASRQYRVAEQYF
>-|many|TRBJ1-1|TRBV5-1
TGCGCCAGCAGCTCCGTCGGGGGCGGGTACACTGAAGCTTTCTTT
CASSSVGGGYTEAFF
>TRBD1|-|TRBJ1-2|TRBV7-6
TGTGCCAGCAGCCTAACAGGGGATCCTGGCTACACCTTC
CASSLTGDPGYTF
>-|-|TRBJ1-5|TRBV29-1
TGCAGCGTGGGGAAGGGGAGCAATCAGCCCCAGCATTTT
CSVGKGSNQPQHF
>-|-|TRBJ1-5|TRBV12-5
TGTGCTAGTGGACACGGACGGAATCAGCCCCAGCATTTT
CASGHGRNQPQHF
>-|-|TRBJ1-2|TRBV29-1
TGCAGCGGAAAAGGCTATGGCTACACCTTC
CSGKGYGYTF
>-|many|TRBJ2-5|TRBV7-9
TGTGCCAGCAGCCGAGGGATAAGCAGGGAGACCCAGTACTTC
CASSRGISRETQYF
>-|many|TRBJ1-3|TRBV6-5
TGTGCCAGCAGTACAGGTTCTGGAAACACCATATATTTT
CASSTGSGNTIYF
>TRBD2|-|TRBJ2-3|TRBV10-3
TGTGCCATCAGTACCCTAGCGGGAGAGGCGGATACGCAGTATTTT
CAISTLAGEADTQYF
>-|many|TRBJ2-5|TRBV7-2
TGTGCCAGCAGCTTAGGGAGGAAAGAGACCCAGTACTTC
CASSLGRKETQYF
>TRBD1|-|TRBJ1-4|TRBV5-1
TGCGCCAGCAGCTTGGACAGGGGACGGGCTGGAAAACTGTTTTTT
CASSLDRGRAGKLFF
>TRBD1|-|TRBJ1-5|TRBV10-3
TGTGCCATCAGTGAACAGGGGCGGAATCAGCCCCAGCATTTT
CAISEQGRNQPQHF
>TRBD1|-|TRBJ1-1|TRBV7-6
TGTGCCAGCAGCTCCCTCGACAGGGCCCATGAAGCTTTCTTT
CASSSLDRAHEAFF
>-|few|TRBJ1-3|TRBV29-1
TGCAGTGGAGGGGCTAGCGGTAACACCATATATTTT
CSGGASGNTIYF
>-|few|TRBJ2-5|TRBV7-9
TGTGCCAGCAGCCAAGATAGGACCCAGTACTTC
CASSQDRTQYF
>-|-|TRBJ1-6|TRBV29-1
TGCAGCGTAGGCCGGGAGTCACCCCTCCACTTT
CSVGRESPLHF
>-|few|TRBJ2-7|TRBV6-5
TGTGCCAGCAGTTACGGCCGGGGCTCCTACGAGCAGTACTTC
CASSYGRGSYEQYF
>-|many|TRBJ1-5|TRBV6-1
TGTGCCAGCAGTGAAGCCGGCATCCAGCCCCAGCATTTT
CASSEAGIQPQHF
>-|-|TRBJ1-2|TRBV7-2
TGTGCCAGCAGCTCACCAACCCAGGCGGTGGTCTATGGCTACACCTTC
CASSSPTQAVVYGYTF
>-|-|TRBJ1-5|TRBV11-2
TGTGCCAGCAGCGTTAGACCTACTCGGGGGCGCAATCAGCCCCAGCATTTT
CASSVRPTRGRNQPQHF
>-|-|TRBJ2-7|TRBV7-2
TGTGCCAGCAGCCAAGCCGGGCGCGAGCAGTACTTC
CASSQAGREQYF